Listed below are T cell receptor beta chains from one sample, sequenced in a study of T-cell reconstitution after alpha-beta-depleted transplantation in children. TCRdb reprocessed the PCR reads via MiXCR and lists one record per CDR3 protein. The data contain approximately 400,000 distinct CDR3 sequences, roughly a tenth of them singletons. This material consisted of PBMCs from the stem cell graft donor, taken from the stem cell graft. The receptors stem from a human donor who donated a stem cell graft to a child with acute myeloid leukemia. Each CDR3 is given with its conserved first and last residue. D genes are given only for firm matches. Clone size appears in some rows only: once, few, many, or a class for an expanded clone.

abundance	d_gene	v_gene	j_gene	CDR3aa	CDR3nt
-	TRBD1	TRBV29-1	TRBJ1-4	CSVNRGPNEKLFF	TGCAGCGTTAACAGGGGACCTAATGAAAAACTGTTTTTT
-	-	TRBV29-1	TRBJ2-5	CSVAWGRQETQYF	TGCAGCGTGGCTTGGGGCAGACAAGAGACCCAGTACTTC
-	-	TRBV20-1	TRBJ2-1	CSALSPGSSYNEQFF	TGCAGTGCTCTGTCCCCGGGCAGCTCCTACAATGAGCAGTTCTTC
many	-	TRBV9	TRBJ2-3	CASSPHRVLNTDTQYF	TGTGCCAGCAGCCCTCACAGGGTGTTGAACACAGATACGCAGTATTTT
few	-	TRBV3-1	TRBJ2-3	CASSQDYGALQYF	TGTGCCAGCAGCCAAGATTACGGAGCCTTGCAGTATTTT
-	TRBD1	TRBV29-1	TRBJ2-7	CSVLRTGASYEQYF	TGCAGCGTCCTAAGGACAGGGGCCTCCTACGAGCAGTACTTC
-	-	TRBV7-2	TRBJ2-7	CASNDVGQSYEQYF	TGTGCCAGCAACGATGTTGGACAGTCCTACGAGCAGTACTTC
many	TRBD1	TRBV6-2/TRBV6-3	TRBJ1-5	CASSSGQGPLWDRSQHF	TGTGCCAGCAGTTCGGGACAGGGGCCACTCTGGGATCGGTCCCAGCATTTT
few	-	TRBV20-1	TRBJ2-7	CSARAVQGITYEQYF	TGCAGTGCTAGAGCAGTACAGGGTATCACCTACGAGCAGTACTTC
few	-	TRBV7-9	TRBJ1-1	CASSPRTGTEAFF	TGTGCCAGCAGCCCGAGGACGGGCACTGAAGCTTTCTTT
many	-	TRBV6-5	TRBJ2-1	CASRRHRDEQFF	TGTGCCAGCAGGCGGCATCGGGATGAGCAGTTCTTC
-	TRBD2	TRBV5-1	TRBJ2-5	CASSLGLAGVGKETQYF	TGCGCCAGCAGCTTAGGACTAGCGGGGGTCGGGAAAGAGACCCAGTACTTC
-	TRBD2	TRBV15	TRBJ2-5	CATSKLANTQETQYF	TGTGCCACCAGCAAACTAGCGAATACTCAAGAGACCCAGTACTTC
few	TRBD2	TRBV5-5	TRBJ2-5	CASSSPSGGYQETQYF	TGTGCCAGCAGCTCCCCTAGCGGGGGGTACCAAGAGACCCAGTACTTC
once	-	TRBV29-1	TRBJ2-7	CSVQEQSSYEQYF	TGCAGCGTCCAGGAGCAAAGTAGCTACGAGCAGTACTTC
-	TRBD1	TRBV15	TRBJ1-2	CATSNRDSYGYTF	TGTGCCACCAGCAACCGGGACAGCTATGGCTACACCTTC
few	-	TRBV20-1	TRBJ1-4	CSARDLAGKKATNEKLFF	TGCAGTGCTAGAGATCTGGCGGGTAAAAAAGCAACTAATGAAAAACTGTTTTTT
-	-	TRBV6-2/TRBV6-3	TRBJ2-2	CASSLGWPGTGELFF	TGTGCCAGCAGCCTCGGGTGGCCGGGCACCGGGGAGCTGTTTTTT
-	-	TRBV20-1	TRBJ2-7	CSASIRGPGYEQYF	TGCAGTGCTAGTATACGGGGACCAGGCTACGAGCAGTACTTC
few	-	TRBV7-8	TRBJ2-1	CASSQLDYEQFF	TGTGCCAGCAGCCAACTAGACTATGAGCAGTTCTTC
-	TRBD2	TRBV27	TRBJ2-1	CASSPETSGKNEQFF	TGTGCCAGCAGTCCCGAGACTAGCGGGAAAAATGAGCAGTTCTTC
few	-	TRBV27	TRBJ2-2	CASSLFGGELFF	TGTGCCAGCAGTTTATTCGGCGGGGAGCTGTTTTTT
-	TRBD2	TRBV12-3/TRBV12-4	TRBJ2-5	CASSRQLAGGETQYF	TGTGCCAGCAGTAGGCAACTAGCGGGAGGAGAGACCCAGTACTTC
-	TRBD2	TRBV12-3/TRBV12-4	TRBJ2-2	CASKTSGSTGELFF	TGTGCCAGCAAGACTAGCGGGAGCACCGGGGAGCTGTTTTTT
few	TRBD1	TRBV7-8	TRBJ2-1	CASSYRQGRSNEQFF	TGTGCCAGCAGCTACCGACAGGGTAGATCCAATGAGCAGTTCTTC
many	-	TRBV5-1	TRBJ2-2	CASSLVRQNTGELFF	TGCGCCAGCAGCTTGGTTCGGCAGAACACCGGGGAGCTGTTTTTT
many	-	TRBV6-5	TRBJ1-5	CASSYQGVNQPQHF	TGTGCCAGCAGTTATCAAGGGGTCAATCAGCCCCAGCATTTT
-	-	TRBV25-1	TRBJ2-5	CASSADSQETQYF	TGTGCCAGCAGTGCGGACTCCCAAGAGACCCAGTACTTC
-	-	TRBV30	TRBJ2-2	CAWKPTGLPSGGELFF	TGTGCCTGGAAACCAACTGGACTACCGTCGGGTGGGGAGCTGTTTTTT
-	TRBD1	TRBV12-3/TRBV12-4	TRBJ1-5	CASREYRGNSNQPQHF	TGTGCCAGCAGGGAGTACAGGGGGAATAGCAATCAGCCCCAGCATTTT
many	-	TRBV5-1	TRBJ2-6	CASSWGSGANVLTF	TGCGCCAGCAGCTGGGGATCTGGGGCCAACGTCCTGACTTTC
few	TRBD1	TRBV20-1	TRBJ2-3	CSANPGQGTDTQYF	TGCAGTGCCAATCCGGGACAGGGGACAGATACGCAGTATTTT
-	-	TRBV6-1	TRBJ2-7	CASRGFAFSSYEQYF	TGTGCCAGCAGAGGTTTTGCGTTCAGCTCCTACGAGCAGTACTTC
-	TRBD2	TRBV20-1	TRBJ2-7	CCARDSGGRAYEQYF	TGCTGTGCTAGAGATTCGGGCGGGAGGGCCTACGAGCAGTACTTC
few	TRBD1	TRBV3-1	TRBJ1-6	CASSPAGTGNSPLHF	TGTGCCAGCAGCCCCGCCGGGACAGGCAATTCACCCCTCCACTTT
few	-	TRBV20-1	TRBJ1-1	CSSLKEGGTEAFF	TGCAGTTCCCTCAAGGAGGGAGGGACTGAAGCTTTCTTT
few	-	TRBV29-1	TRBJ2-1	CSVGGTLGNEQFF	TGCAGCGTGGGGGGCACCCTGGGCAATGAGCAGTTCTTC
many	-	TRBV20-1	TRBJ2-3	CSATLVDTQYF	TGCAGTGCTACCTTGGTGGATACGCAGTATTTT
few	-	TRBV4-3	TRBJ2-7	CASSQGATTYEQYF	TGCGCCAGCAGCCAAGGGGCGACAACCTACGAGCAGTACTTC
many	-	TRBV7-2	TRBJ2-1	CASRRSGTADEQFF	TGTGCCAGCAGACGTAGCGGTACTGCGGATGAGCAGTTCTTC
many	-	TRBV6-2/TRBV6-3	TRBJ1-5	CASRGWTGNQPQHF	TGTGCCAGCAGAGGTTGGACAGGCAATCAGCCCCAGCATTTT
-	-	TRBV27	TRBJ2-4	CASSLSGKSSLAKNIQYF	TGTGCCAGCAGTTTATCGGGCAAGTCCTCCCTAGCCAAAAACATTCAGTACTTC
few	TRBD1	TRBV10-3	TRBJ2-5	CAITLSGTGETQYF	TGTGCCATCACTTTGTCCGGGACAGGAGAGACCCAGTACTTC
-	TRBD1	TRBV10-3	TRBJ2-3	CAISLGTGVTDTQYF	TGTGCCATCAGTCTGGGGACAGGGGTCACAGATACGCAGTATTTT
many	-	TRBV5-1	TRBJ2-3	CAARAPGTDTQYF	TGCGCCGCGAGGGCCCCCGGCACAGATACGCAGTATTTT
few	TRBD2	TRBV20-1	TRBJ2-3	CSAKVAGIDTQYF	TGCAGTGCTAAAGTAGCGGGAATCGATACGCAGTATTTT
few	-	TRBV27	TRBJ2-2	CASSLDRGRGGPTGELFF	TGTGCCAGCAGTTTAGACCGTGGGAGGGGGGGGCCAACCGGGGAGCTGTTTTTT
few	TRBD1	TRBV7-2	TRBJ2-3	CASSLWDRVQDTQYF	TGTGCCAGCAGCTTATGGGACAGGGTTCAAGATACGCAGTATTTT
-	TRBD2	TRBV7-8	TRBJ2-3	CASSLAPGLAGSASTDTQYF	TGTGCCAGCAGCTTAGCTCCGGGACTAGCGGGATCAGCTAGCACAGATACGCAGTATTTT
-	-	TRBV4-3	TRBJ1-2	CASSHLDRSHGYTF	TGCGCCAGCAGCCACCTGGACAGAAGCCATGGCTACACCTTC
-	-	TRBV5-1	TRBJ2-5	CASSLAVGIQETQYF	TGCGCCAGCAGCTTGGCAGTAGGAATCCAAGAGACCCAGTACTTC
-	-	TRBV2	TRBJ1-5	CASSEAHYVFLGHSNQPQHF	TGTGCCAGCAGTGAAGCGCATTATGTGTTTTTAGGGCATAGCAATCAGCCCCAGCATTTT
many	-	TRBV5-1	TRBJ2-3	CASSLVPGESDTQYF	TGCGCCAGCAGCTTGGTTCCAGGGGAGAGCGATACGCAGTATTTT
many	TRBD1	TRBV7-2	TRBJ2-7	CASSAAGTGTYEQYF	TGTGCCAGCAGCGCCGCCGGGACAGGGACCTACGAGCAGTACTTC
-	-	TRBV4-1	TRBJ2-3	CASSQVVGTSTDTQYF	TGCGCCAGCAGCCAAGTGGTGGGGACTAGCACAGATACGCAGTATTTT